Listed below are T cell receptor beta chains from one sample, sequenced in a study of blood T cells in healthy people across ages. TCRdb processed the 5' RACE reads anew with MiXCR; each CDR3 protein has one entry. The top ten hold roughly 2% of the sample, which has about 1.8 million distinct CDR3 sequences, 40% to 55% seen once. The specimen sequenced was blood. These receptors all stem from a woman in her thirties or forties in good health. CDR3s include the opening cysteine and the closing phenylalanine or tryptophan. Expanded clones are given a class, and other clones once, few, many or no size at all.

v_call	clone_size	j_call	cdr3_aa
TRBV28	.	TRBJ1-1	CASSNRQGGGNTEAFF
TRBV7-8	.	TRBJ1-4	CASSLPTGNNEKLFF
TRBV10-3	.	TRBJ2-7	CAISDPGTGNSYEQYF
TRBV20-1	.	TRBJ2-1	CSAVTASYDEQFF
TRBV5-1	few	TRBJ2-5	CASSNIGGEYQETQYF
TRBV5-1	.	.	CASSLEDSVSYEQYF
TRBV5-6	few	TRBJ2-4	CASSKVGPGGMNIQYF
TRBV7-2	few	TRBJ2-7	CASSLTSGRDEQYF
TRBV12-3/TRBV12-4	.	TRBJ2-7	CVSSRGQGSYEQYF
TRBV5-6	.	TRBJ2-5	CASSQGLRQETQYF
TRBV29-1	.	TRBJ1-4	CSVQTTNEKLFF
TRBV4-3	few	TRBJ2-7	CASSQVRGSAYEQYF
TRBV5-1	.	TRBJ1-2	CASSLDVQYGYTF
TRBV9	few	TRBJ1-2	CASSGGTGLTF
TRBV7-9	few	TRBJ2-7	CASSLGLGLAGGSYEQYF
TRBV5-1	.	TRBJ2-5	CASSLSVPETETQYF
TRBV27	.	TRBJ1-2	CASSARKTGGTLSGYTF
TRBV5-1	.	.	CASSSREVGETQYF
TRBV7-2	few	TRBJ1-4	CASSLFTGSEKLFF
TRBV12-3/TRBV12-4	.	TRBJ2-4	CASSSSGDVQYF
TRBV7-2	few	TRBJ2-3	CASNPSGTSTDTQYF
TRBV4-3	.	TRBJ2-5	CASSQAPGTSRETQYF
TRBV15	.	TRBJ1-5	CATSRPGTGYNQPQHF
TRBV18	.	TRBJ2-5	CASSPPSQGTQYF
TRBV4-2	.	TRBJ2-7	CASSQDAGMGSYEQYF
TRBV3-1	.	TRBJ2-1	CASSQELAGGRVYNEQFF
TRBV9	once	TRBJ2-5	CASSVGLAGSETQYF
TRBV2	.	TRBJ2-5	CASSEALGRFQETQYF
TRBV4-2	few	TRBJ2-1	CASSPPPGSYNEQFF
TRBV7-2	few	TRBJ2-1	CASSFGRGLAGASSYNEQFF
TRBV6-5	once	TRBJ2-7	CASSTRAGPKTYEQYF
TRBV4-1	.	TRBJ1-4	CASSQVGDSPNEKLFF
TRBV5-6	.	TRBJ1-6	CASTSGGSRSPLHF
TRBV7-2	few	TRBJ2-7	CASSFQGLVPYEQYF
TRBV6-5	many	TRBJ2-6	CASSYGVSGANVLTF
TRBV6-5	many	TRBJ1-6	CASSYRENSPLHF
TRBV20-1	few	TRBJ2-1	CSAGRQASYNEQFF
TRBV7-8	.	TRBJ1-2	CASSLAFRRTTDWGYTF
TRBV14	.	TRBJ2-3	CASSQDQGHSTDTQYF
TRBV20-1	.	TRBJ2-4	CSASPGLAGTLAKNIQYF
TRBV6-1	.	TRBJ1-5	CASSEGIYSNQPQHF
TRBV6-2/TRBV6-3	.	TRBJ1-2	CANTNPVDGGYTF
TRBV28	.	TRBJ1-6	CASSFPGAGSNSPLHF
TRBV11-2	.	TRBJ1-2	CASSLDYRANYGYTF
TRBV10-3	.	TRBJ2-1	CAISENFGSGGVVNEQFF
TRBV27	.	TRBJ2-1	CASSLVLSSNEQFF
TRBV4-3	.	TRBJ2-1	CASSQASGGAGEQFF
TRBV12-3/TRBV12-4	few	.	CASSLSGTGRVEQYF
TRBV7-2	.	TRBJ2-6	CASSLNPGSTNALTF
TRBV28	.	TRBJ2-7	CASSRDSVRQYF
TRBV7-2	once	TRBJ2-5	CASSNSPLAWFEETQYF
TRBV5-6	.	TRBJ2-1	CASGTLWDEQFF
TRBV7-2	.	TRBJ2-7	CASSSGRISYEQYF
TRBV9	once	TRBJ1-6	CASSVNLGSPLHF
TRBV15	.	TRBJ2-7	CATSREGTGTYEQYF
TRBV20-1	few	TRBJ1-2	CSARDWTGGGGYTF
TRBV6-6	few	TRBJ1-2	CASRPGATNYGYTF